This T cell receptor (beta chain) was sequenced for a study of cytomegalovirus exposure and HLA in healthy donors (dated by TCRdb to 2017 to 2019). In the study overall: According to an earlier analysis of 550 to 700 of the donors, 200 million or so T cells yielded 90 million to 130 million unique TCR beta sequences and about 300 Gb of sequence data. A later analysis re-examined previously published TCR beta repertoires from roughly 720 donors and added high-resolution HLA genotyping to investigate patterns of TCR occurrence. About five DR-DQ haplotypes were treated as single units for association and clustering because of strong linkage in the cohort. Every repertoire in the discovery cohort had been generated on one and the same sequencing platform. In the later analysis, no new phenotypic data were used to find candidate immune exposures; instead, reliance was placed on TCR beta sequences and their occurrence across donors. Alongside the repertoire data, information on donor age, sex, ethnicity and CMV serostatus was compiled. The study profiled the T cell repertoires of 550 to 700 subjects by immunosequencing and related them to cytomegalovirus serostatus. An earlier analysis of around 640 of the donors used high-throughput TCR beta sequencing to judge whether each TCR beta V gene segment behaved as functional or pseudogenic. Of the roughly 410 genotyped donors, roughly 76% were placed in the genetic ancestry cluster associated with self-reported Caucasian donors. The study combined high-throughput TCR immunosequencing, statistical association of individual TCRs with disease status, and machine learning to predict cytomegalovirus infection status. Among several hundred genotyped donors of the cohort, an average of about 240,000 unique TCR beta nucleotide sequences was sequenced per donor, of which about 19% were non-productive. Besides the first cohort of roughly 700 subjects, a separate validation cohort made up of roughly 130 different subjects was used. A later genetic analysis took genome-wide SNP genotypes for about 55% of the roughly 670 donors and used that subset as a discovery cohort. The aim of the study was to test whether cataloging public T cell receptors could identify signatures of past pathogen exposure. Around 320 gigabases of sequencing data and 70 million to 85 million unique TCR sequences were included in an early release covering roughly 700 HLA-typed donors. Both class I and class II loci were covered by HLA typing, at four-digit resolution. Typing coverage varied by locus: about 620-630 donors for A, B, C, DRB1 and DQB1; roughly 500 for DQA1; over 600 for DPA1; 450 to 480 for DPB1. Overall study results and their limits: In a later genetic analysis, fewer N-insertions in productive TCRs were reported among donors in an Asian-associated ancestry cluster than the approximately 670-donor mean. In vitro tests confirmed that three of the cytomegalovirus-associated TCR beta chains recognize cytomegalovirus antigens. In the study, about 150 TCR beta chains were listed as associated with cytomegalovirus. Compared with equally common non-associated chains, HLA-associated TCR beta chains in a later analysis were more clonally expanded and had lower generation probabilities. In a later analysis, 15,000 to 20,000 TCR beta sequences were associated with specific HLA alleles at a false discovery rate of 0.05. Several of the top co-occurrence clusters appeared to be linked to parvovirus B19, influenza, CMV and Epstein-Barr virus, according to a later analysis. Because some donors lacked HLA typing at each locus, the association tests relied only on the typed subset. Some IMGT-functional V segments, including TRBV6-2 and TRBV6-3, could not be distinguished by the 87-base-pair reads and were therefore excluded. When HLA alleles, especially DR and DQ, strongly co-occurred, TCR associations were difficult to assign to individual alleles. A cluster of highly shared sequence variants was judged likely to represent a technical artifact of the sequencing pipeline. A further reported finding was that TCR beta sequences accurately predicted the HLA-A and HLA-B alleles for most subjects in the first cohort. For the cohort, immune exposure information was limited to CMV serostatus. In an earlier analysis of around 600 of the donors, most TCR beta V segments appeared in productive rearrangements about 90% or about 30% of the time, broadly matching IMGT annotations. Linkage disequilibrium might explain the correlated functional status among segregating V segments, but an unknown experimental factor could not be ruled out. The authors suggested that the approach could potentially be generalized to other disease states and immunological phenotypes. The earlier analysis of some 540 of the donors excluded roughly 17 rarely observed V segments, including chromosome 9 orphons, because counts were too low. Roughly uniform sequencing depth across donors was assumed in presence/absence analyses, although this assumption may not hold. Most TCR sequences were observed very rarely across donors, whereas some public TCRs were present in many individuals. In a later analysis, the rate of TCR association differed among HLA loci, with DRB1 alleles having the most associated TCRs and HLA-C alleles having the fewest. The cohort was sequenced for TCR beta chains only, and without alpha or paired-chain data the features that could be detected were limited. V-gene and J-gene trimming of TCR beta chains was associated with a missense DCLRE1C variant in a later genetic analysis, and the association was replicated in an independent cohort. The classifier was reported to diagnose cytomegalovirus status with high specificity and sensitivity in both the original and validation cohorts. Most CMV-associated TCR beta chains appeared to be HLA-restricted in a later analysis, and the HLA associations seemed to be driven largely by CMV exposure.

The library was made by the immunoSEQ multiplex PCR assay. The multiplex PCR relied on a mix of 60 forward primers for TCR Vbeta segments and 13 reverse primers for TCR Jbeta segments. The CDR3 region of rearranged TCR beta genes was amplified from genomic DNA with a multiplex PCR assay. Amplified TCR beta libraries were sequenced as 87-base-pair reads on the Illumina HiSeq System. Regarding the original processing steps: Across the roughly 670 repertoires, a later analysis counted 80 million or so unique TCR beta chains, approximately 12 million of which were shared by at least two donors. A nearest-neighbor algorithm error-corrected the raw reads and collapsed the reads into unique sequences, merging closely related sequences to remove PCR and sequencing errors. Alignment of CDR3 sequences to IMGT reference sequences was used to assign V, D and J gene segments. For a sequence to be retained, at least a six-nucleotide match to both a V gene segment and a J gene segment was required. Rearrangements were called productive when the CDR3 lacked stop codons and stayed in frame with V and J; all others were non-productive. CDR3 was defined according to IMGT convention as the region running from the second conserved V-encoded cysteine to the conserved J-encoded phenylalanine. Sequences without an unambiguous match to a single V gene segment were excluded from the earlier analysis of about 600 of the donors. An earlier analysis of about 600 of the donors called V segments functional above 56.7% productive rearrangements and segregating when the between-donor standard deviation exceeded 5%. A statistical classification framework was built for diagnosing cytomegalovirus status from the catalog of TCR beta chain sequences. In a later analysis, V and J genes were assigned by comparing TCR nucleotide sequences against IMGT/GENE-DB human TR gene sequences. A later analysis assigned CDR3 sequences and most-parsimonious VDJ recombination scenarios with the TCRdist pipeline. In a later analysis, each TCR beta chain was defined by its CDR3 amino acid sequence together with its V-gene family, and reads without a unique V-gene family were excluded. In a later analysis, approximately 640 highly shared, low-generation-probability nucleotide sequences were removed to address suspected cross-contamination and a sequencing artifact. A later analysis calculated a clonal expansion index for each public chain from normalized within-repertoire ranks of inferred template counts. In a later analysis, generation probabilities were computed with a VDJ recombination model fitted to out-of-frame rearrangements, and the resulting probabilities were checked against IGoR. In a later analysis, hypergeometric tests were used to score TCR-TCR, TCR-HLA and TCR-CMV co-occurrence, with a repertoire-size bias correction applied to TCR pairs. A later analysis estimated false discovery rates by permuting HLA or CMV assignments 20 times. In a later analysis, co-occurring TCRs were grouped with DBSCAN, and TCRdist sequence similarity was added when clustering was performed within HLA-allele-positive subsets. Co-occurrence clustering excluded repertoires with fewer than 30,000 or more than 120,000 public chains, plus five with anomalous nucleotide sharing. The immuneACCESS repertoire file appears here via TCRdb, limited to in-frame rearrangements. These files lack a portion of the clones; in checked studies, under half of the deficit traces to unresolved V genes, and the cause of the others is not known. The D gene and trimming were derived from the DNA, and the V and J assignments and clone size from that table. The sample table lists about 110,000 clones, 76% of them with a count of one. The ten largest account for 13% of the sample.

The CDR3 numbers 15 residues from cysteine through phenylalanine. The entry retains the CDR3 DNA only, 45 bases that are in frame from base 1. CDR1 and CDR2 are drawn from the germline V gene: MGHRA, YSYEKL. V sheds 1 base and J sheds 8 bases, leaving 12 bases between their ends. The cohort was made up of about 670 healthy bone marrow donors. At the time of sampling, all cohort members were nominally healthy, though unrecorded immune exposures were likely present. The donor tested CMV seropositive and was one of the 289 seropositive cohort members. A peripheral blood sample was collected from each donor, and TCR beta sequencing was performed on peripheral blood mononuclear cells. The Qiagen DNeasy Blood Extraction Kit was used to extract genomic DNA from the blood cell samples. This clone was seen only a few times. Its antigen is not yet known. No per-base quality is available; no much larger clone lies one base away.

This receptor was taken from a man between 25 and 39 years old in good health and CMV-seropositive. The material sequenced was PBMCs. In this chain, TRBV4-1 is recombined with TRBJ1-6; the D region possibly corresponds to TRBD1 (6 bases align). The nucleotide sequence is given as TGCGCCAGCAGCCAAGCGACAGGATCGGATTCACCCCTCCACTTT. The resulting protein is CASSQATGSDSPLHF.